This T cell receptor (beta chain) is drawn from a study of tumor and adjacent non-tumor tissue in lung cancer. Background on the study: Samples averaged around 3.9 million productive TCRbeta reads each.

As to this clonotype: The antigen is not known.

This CDR3 spans 12 amino acids. The V gene's germline CDR1 is SQVTM and CDR2 ANQGSEA. Three rounds of nested PCR, following a modified ARM-PCR protocol, produced the TCRbeta library. One entry per CDR3 protein, called by TCRdb with MiXCR from the multiplex PCR reads. The data hold tens of thousands of distinct CDR3 sequences, with about 80% observed a single time. RNA was extracted from bulk tissue without any cell sorting. Distant lung tissue was collected more than 3 cm away from the tumor edge. Study-wide points: Tumor repertoires had a smaller top 100 clone share than normal lung. TCR diversity was significantly greater in tumor than normal lung tissue.

This receptor was obtained from a man between 65 and 85 years old with non-small cell lung cancer. The chain is built from TRBV29-1 and TRBJ2-7; D possibly matches TRBD1 or TRBD2 (5 bases each). The sample was distant non-tumor lung tissue. The CDR3 sequence is CRPWGTKPEQYF. CDR3 nucleotides: TGCAGACCCTGGGGGACGAAGCCCGAGCAGTACTTC.